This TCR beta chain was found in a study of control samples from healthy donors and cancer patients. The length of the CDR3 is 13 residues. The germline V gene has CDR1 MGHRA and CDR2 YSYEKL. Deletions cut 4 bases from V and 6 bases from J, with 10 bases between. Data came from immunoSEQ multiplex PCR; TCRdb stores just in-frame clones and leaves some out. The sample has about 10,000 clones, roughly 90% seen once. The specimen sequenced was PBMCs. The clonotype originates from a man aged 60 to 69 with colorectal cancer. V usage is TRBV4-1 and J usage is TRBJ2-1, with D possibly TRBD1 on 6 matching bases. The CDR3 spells CASSRGGINEQFF. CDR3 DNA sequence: TGCGCCAGCAGCCGAGGGGGAATCAATGAGCAGTTCTTC.